Listed here are 29 T cell receptor beta chains from one sample, sequenced in a study of vaccination effects on CD4 cells after COVID-19. In the ViraFEST assay, antigen-specific CD4+ clonotypes were identified by expansion after peptide-pool stimulation. Scientists isolated CD4+ T cells after a roughly 9-day culture period ended. Nucleocapsid antibodies were negative in the vaccine recipients, who had never had SARS-CoV-2 infection. Some clones are missing from TCRdb's copy, which holds only in-frame ones; the method was immunoSEQ multiplex PCR. The sample lists tens of thousands of clones, roughly 73% occurring once. Their recognized antigens are unknown. The input for sequencing was CD4+ T cells from PBMCs cultured with HCoV-NL63 spike peptides, taken before COVID-19 vaccination. The source of these receptors is a human donor who received a COVID-19 vaccine.

The chain uses TRBV1 and TRBJ2-1; TRBD2 is the table's D call, not checked against the DNA. TRBV1 is shown as a pseudogene. The CDR3 sequence is 16 residues long. For the CDR3, the DNA is TGCACCAGCAGCCGGAGCGGGAGGTGCCCCTACAATGAGCAGTTCTTC. This gives the protein CTSSRSGRCPYNEQFF.

The chain combines TRBV5-5 with TRBJ1-1; 8 positions agree with TRBD1. The junction had 1 base not matched to a gene; V was cut back by 2 bases and J by 4 bases. CDR3 length: 13 residues. Germline lookup yields CDR1 SGHKS and CDR2 YYEKEE (reference sequence). CDR3 protein: CASSFGQGTEAFF. CDR3 bases: TGTGCCAGCAGCTTTGGACAGGGCACTGAAGCTTTCTTT.

The chain is built from TRBV7-9 and TRBJ2-2; no reliable D call. Between the trimmed V and J ends, which lost 2 bases and 5 bases, there was a span of 6 bases. This CDR3 has 13 residues. From germline, CDR1 is SEHNR and CDR2 FQNEAQ (reference sequence). The CDR3 loop reads CASSLTSTGELFF. The CDR3 region has the DNA TGTGCCAGCAGCTTAACGAGTACCGGGGAGCTGTTTTTT.

V gene TRBV3-1 (or the pseudogene TRBV3-2) combines with J gene TRBJ1-1; TRBD1 might be the D (5 bases). Germline V gives CDR1 LGHDT, CDR2 YNNKEL (reference sequence). V lost 8 bases to trimming and J lost 8 bases, with 12 bases between them. The CDR3 totals 11 residues. CDR3 DNA sequence: TGTGCCAGCCGGAGTGGGGGGGAAGCTTTCTTT. This sequence encodes CASRSGGEAFF.

The rearrangement uses TRBV11-2 and TRBJ2-7, with 7 nucleotides matching TRBD2. V gave up 5 bases and J gave up 1 base; unmatched junction bases: 14. Looked up from germline, CDR1 is SGHAT and CDR2 is FQNNGV. The CDR3 is 17 residues long. CDR3 DNA sequence: TGTGCCAGCAGCCCCCTTCAGGGAGGGCGGCCATCCTACGAGCAGTACTTC. It is translated as CASSPLQGGRPSYEQYF. The full variable domain, with the rest looked up from reference TRBV11-2 and TRBJ2-7, is EAGVAQSPRYKIIEKRQSVAFWCNPISGHATLYWYQQILGQGPKLLIQFQNNGVVDDSQLPKDRFSAERLKGVDSTLKIQPAKLEDSAVYLCASSPLQGGRPSYEQYFGPGTRLTVT.

The V call is TRBV11-2, the J call TRBJ2-5, with D possibly being TRBD2 (5 bases). V gave up 5 bases and J gave up 5 bases, with 15 bases separating them. Germline CDR1 reads SGHAT; CDR2 reads FQNNGV. CDR3 length: 14 amino acids. The CDR3 spells CASSAGAALETQYF. The CDR3 bases are TGTGCCAGCAGCGCAGGAGCGGCTTTGGAGACCCAGTACTTC.

By proportion, this clone is medium-sized. Other DNA sequences in the sample encode the same CDR3. The V gene is TRBV7-9, the J gene TRBJ1-6; D unclear. V was trimmed by 3 bases and J by 4 bases, leaving 7 bases between them. Germline loops: CDR1 SEHNR, CDR2 FQNEAQ (reference sequence). The CDR3 extends over 14 amino acids. DNA of the CDR3: TGTGCCAGCAGCTTGGGGAATTATAATTCACCCCTCCACTTT. Protein: CASSLGNYNSPLHF.

The CDR3 DNA reads TGTGCCAGCAGGCTAGGGCAGGGTGGTGAGACCCAGTACTTC. This translates into CASRLGQGGETQYF. V and J are TRBV7-2 and TRBJ2-5; a weak D match, TRBD1 (5 bases). This CDR3 is 14 amino acids long. V lost 6 bases to trimming and J lost 5 bases, with 16 bases between them. CDR1 is SGHTA, CDR2 FQGNSA, per germline.

This chain links TRBV19 with TRBJ2-3; 11 nucleotides align to TRBD2. The CDR3 has 17 residues. The V and J ends lost 6 bases and 5 bases, in that order; junction bases with no gene match: 13. Germline V gives CDR1 LNHDA, CDR2 SQIVND (reference sequence). CDR3 residues: CASRARDSGRAVDTQYF. The CDR3 DNA follows: TGTGCCAGTAGGGCCCGAGATAGCGGGAGGGCGGTAGATACGCAGTATTTT. Drawing the rest from reference TRBV19 and TRBJ2-3, the complete variable domain is DGGITQSPKYLFRKEGQNVTLSCEQNLNHDAMYWYRQDPGQGLRLIYYSQIVNDFQKGDIAEGYSVSREKKESFPLTVTSAQKNPTAFYLCASRARDSGRAVDTQYFGPGTRLTVL.

This clone showed up just a few times. This chain connects TRBV7-9 to TRBJ1-3; D is ambiguous. Per germline, CDR1 SEHNR and CDR2 FQNEAQ (reference sequence). V lost 8 bases, J lost 2 bases, and 10 bases lay in between. There are 13 residues in the CDR3. CDR3 in amino acids: CASLKGAGNTIYF. CDR3 nucleotide sequence: TGTGCCAGCTTAAAGGGTGCTGGAAACACCATATATTTT.

This clone has a handful of counts. Other nucleotide sequences from this sample produce the same CDR3. The chain combines TRBV7-2 with TRBJ1-5, with D uncertain. CDR1 and CDR2 from the germline V gene are SGHTA and FQGNSA. The V gene lost 1 base and the J gene lost 9 bases, with 7 bases spanning the gap. The CDR3 is made up of 12 amino acids. CDR3 DNA sequence: TGTGCCAGCAGCTTAGGATTGGGGCCCCAGCATTTT. Translating it yields CASSLGLGPQHF.

This clone was seen a few times. This chain connects TRBV20-1 to TRBJ1-2; D is undetermined. The ends were cut back, 3 bases at V and 6 bases at J, with 5 bases in the middle. The germline V gene has CDR1 DFQATT and CDR2 SNEGSKA (reference sequence). CDR3 length equals 10 residues. The CDR3 region has the DNA TGCAGTGCTAGGATAGATGGCTACACCTTC. This gives the protein CSARIDGYTF.

This chain links TRBV6-5 with TRBJ2-1; no clear D. CDR1 and CDR2 (germline): MNHEY, SVGAGI. The V gene lost 6 bases and the J gene lost 0 bases, with 12 bases spanning the gap. This CDR3 comprises 15 residues. The CDR3 loop is CASSDSVSSYNEQFF. The CDR3 DNA is TGTGCCAGCAGCGACTCCGTGAGCTCCTACAATGAGCAGTTCTTC.

The sample holds a few counts of this clone. The J gene is TRBJ1-3, the V gene TRBV7-2; 8 nucleotides agree with TRBD1. V lost 1 base and J lost 5; bases outside the gene matches: 4. Germline V gene data show CDR1 as SGHTA and CDR2 as FQGNSA. The CDR3 runs 15 residues. DNA for the CDR3: TGTGCCAGCAGCTTAGGGACAGGGACCCGAAACACCATATATTTT. Translation gives CASSLGTGTRNTIYF.

The V call is TRBV6-4, the J call TRBJ1-4; 7 bases map to TRBD1. This CDR3 spans 14 amino acids. The J segment lost 7 bases and the V segment lost 5 bases, leaving 7 bases of the junction unmatched. Germline V CDR1 and CDR2: MRHNA, SNTAGT. The CDR3 region is CASSFDRESEKLFF. The CDR3 nucleotides read TGTGCCAGCAGTTTCGACAGGGAAAGTGAAAAACTGTTTTTT.

This chain links TRBV19 with TRBJ1-3; D unresolved. This CDR3 region has 18 residues. V shed 3 bases and J shed 1 base, with 19 bases lying between them. CDR1 and CDR2 (germline): LNHDA, SQIVND (reference sequence). The CDR3 here is CASSILVTVDSSGNTIYF. CDR3 DNA: TGTGCCAGTAGTATTCTTGTAACAGTCGATTCATCTGGAAACACCATATATTTT.

The chain combines TRBV6-1 with TRBJ2-3; D is uncertain. The CDR3 runs to 14 residues. Germline assignment: CDR1 MNHNS and CDR2 SASEGT. The V and J ends lost 1 base and 2 bases respectively, with 7 bases between them. The DNA for the CDR3 is TGTGCCAGCAGTGAAGGGGTAGACACAGATACGCAGTATTTT. It yields the protein CASSEGVDTDTQYF.

V usage is TRBV3-1 (or the pseudogene TRBV3-2) and J usage is TRBJ1-3; no firm D call. V dropped 5 bases and J dropped 0 bases, with 11 bases sitting between them. Germline V gives CDR1 LGHDT, CDR2 YNNKEL (reference sequence). CDR3 length equals 15 residues. The CDR3 sequence: CASSEAHNSGNTIYF. CDR3 in DNA: TGTGCCAGCAGCGAAGCTCATAACTCTGGAAACACCATATATTTT.

This chain links TRBV5-8 with TRBJ1-1; no firm D call. Germline CDR1 SGHTS, CDR2 YDEGEE. V was shortened by 5 bases and J by 6 bases, with 11 bases between the two germline ends. CDR3 length: 12 residues. CDR3 sequence: CASSHRRAEAFF. CDR3 coding DNA: TGTGCCAGCAGTCACCGAAGGGCTGAAGCTTTCTTT.

V gene TRBV3-1 (or the pseudogene TRBV3-2) combines with J gene TRBJ2-2, with 10 bases aligning to TRBD2. The trim removed 1 base at V and 4 bases at J, leaving 6 bases unmatched. Germline V lookup: CDR1 LGHDT, CDR2 YNNKEL (reference sequence). The CDR3 has 17 residues. This chain's CDR3 is CASSQGPSGGRTGELFF. In DNA form, the CDR3 reads TGTGCCAGCAGCCAAGGCCCTAGCGGGGGTCGCACCGGGGAGCTGTTTTTT.

The rearrangement uses TRBV7-9 and TRBJ2-1; no firm D call. CDR1 is SEHNR and CDR2 is FQNEAQ in the germline V gene (reference sequence). Trimming pared 0 bases from V and 8 bases from J, leaving 8 bases between. CDR3 length: 13 amino acids. The chain's CDR3 is CASSLAPSYEQFF. DNA of the CDR3: TGTGCCAGCAGCTTAGCCCCTAGTTATGAGCAGTTCTTC.

This chain uses TRBV4-1 with TRBJ1-2, with D unresolved. Germline-derived CDR1 and CDR2 are MGHRA and YSYEKL. The V end was cut by 1 base, the J end by 1 base, with 10 bases between. This CDR3 is built from 15 residues. The CDR3: CASSQVASFNYGYTF. The DNA for the CDR3 is TGCGCCAGCAGCCAAGTTGCCAGTTTTAACTATGGCTACACCTTC.

The chain employs TRBV3-1 (or the pseudogene TRBV3-2) and TRBJ2-7, with no clear D. CDR1 LGHDT and CDR2 YNNKEL come from the germline V gene (reference sequence). Trimming shortened V by 4 bases and J by 7 bases, and 17 bases separated the two germline ends. CDR3 size: 14 residues. The CDR3 region is CASSLDVLPWEQYF. The CDR3 nucleotides are TGTGCCAGCAGCCTGGACGTCCTTCCCTGGGAGCAGTACTTC.

The V gene is TRBV15, the J gene TRBJ2-1; TRBD2 matches at 11 bases. V lost 0 bases and J lost 7; bases outside the gene matches: 5. Looked up from germline, CDR1 is LNHNV and CDR2 is YYDKDF (reference sequence). The CDR3 is 16 amino acids. CDR3 sequence: CATSRELAGEVNEQFF. CDR3 DNA sequence: TGTGCCACCAGCAGAGAACTAGCGGGAGAGGTAAATGAGCAGTTCTTC.

The table lists this clone with a few counts. The chain has TRBV6-5 and TRBJ1-2; tentative D call: TRBD1 (6 bases). CDR1 is MNHEY, CDR2 SVGAGI, per germline. Trimming pared 4 bases from V and 4 bases from J, leaving 10 bases between. This CDR3 contains 13 residues. The DNA for the CDR3 is TGTGCCAGCAGTTTGGACAGCTCCTATGGCTACACCTTC. Encoded protein: CASSLDSSYGYTF.

This rearrangement joins TRBV30 to TRBJ1-4; no clear D. CDR1 and CDR2 (germline): GTSNPN, SVGIG (reference sequence). Trimming took off 0 bases at V and 1 base at J, with 18 bases between the two ends. The CDR3 totals 18 residues. CDR3 region: CAWSVLGGARGTNEKLFF. CDR3 nucleotide sequence: TGTGCCTGGAGTGTACTAGGAGGCGCACGAGGAACTAATGAAAAACTGTTTTTT.

The chain has TRBV4-1 and TRBJ1-1, with unresolved D. Trimming took off 4 bases at V and 0 bases at J, with 9 bases between the two ends. The CDR3 is 14 residues long. Germline CDR1 reads MGHRA; CDR2 reads YSYEKL. The CDR3 DNA reads as TGCGCCAGCAGCCTAGTAGTTTTGAACACTGAAGCTTTCTTT. Translation gives CASSLVVLNTEAFF.

In this sample, this clone turned up a few times. This chain connects TRBV6-5 to TRBJ2-5, with D possibly matching TRBD1 (6 bases). The CDR3 consists of 14 residues. Germline V gene sequence: CDR1 MNHEY, CDR2 SVGAGI. V lost 5 bases to trimming and J lost 7 bases, with 17 bases between them. The CDR3 spells CASSPTGTRGTQYF. In nucleotides, the CDR3 is TGTGCCAGCAGTCCGACCGGGACACGGGGGACCCAGTACTTC.

The gene calls are TRBV5-1 and TRBJ1-2; D unclear. The CDR3 has 14 amino acids. Germline CDR1 and CDR2: SGHRS and YFSETQ. Deletions cut 6 bases from V and 0 bases from J, with 12 bases between. CDR3 sequence: CASTPGWANYGYTF. The CDR3 DNA sequence: TGCGCCAGCACCCCGGGCTGGGCTAACTATGGCTACACCTTC.